Presented here are 20 T cell receptor beta chains from one specimen sequenced in a study of CD8 T cells in ankylosing spondylitis (dated by TCRdb to about 2017). Results the study describes overall, beyond this receptor: Blood from ankylosing spondylitis patients appeared to be characterized by a TCR beta motif made up of seven or eight highly homologous amino acid variants.

No antigens are known for them. Library preparation was by 5' RACE. This sample was sequenced with an Illumina HiSeq 2500. Clones were called with MiXCR by TCRdb after fastp trimmed the public reads at Q25, and only in-frame beta chains were retained. Here each entry gathers all rows of one CDR3 protein and keeps the most common genes and DNA. A total of some 840,000 distinct CDR3 sequences appear in this sample, about 12% of them only once. The biggest ten clones account for around 0.51% of the sample. Input material: blood, either unsorted or a sorted T cell fraction (not recorded which). The receptors were sampled from a male donor with ankylosing spondylitis.

The chain is built from TRBV21-1 and TRBJ2-4; the DNA was not compared with TRBD2, the D call given in the table. TRBV21-1 is recorded as a pseudogene. The CDR3 has 17 residues. The CDR3 loop reads CASSKRSASSGSNIQYF. CDR3 coding DNA: TGTGCCAGCAGCAAAAGGTCGGCATCAAGCGGGAGCAACATTCAGTACTTC.

This rearrangement joins TRBV5-1 to TRBJ2-7; D gene ambiguous. Germline loops: CDR1 SGHRS, CDR2 YFSETQ. Trimming removed 0 bases from V and 1 base from J, with 14 bases in between. This CDR3 region has 16 residues. DNA of the CDR3: TGCGCCAGCAGCTTGGGGGCAGTTCCCGAATCCTACGAGCAGTACTTC. Translation: CASSLGAVPESYEQYF.

V gene TRBV15 combines with J gene TRBJ2-1; 9 bases are shared with TRBD1. The length of the CDR3 is 16 residues. V shed 5 bases, J shed 3 bases, and the junction held 8 bases outside the gene matches. Per the germline V gene, CDR1 is LNHNV and CDR2 is YYDKDF (reference sequence). The CDR3 loop reads CATSSGDRDGYNEQFF. The CDR3 DNA reads TGTGCCACCAGCTCCGGGGACAGGGATGGCTACAATGAGCAGTTCTTC.

This clonotype was seen at least ten times. Germline and junction disagree at one end, which may indicate a read error. The genes are TRBV5-1 and TRBJ2-5; 7 bases map to TRBD2. This CDR3 is 14 amino acids long. Germline CDR1 reads SGHRS; CDR2 reads YFSETQ. The CDR3 here is CASSLEGSGETQYF. As DNA, the CDR3 is TGTGCCAGCAGCTTGGAGGGTAGCGGGGAGACCCAGTACTTC.

The table lists this clonotype with a few counts. The rearrangement uses TRBV5-5 and TRBJ2-7; D remains ambiguous. CDR3 size: 15 residues. Trimming cost V 4 bases and J 2 bases, with 16 bases left between them. CDR1 is SGHKS and CDR2 is YYEKEE in the germline V gene (reference sequence). CDR3 in DNA: TGTGCCAGCAGCCATTTGACCGGACCCCCCTACGAGCAGTACTTC. Residues: CASSHLTGPPYEQYF.

A note on this clonotype: The junction departs from germline at one end; a sequencing error may be responsible. CDR3 in amino acids: CVSSFGGGTYNEQFF. The DNA for the CDR3 is TGTGTCAGCAGCTTCGGCGGGGGGACCTACAATGAGCAGTTCTTC. The chain joins TRBV7-2 to TRBJ2-1; TRBD2 aligns across 8 bases. CDR1 and CDR2 from the germline V gene are SGHTA and FQGNSA. The CDR3 spans 15 residues.

This clonotype was detected only a few times. V is TRBV20-1 and J is TRBJ2-3; 11 bases match TRBD2. Germline assignment: CDR1 DFQATT and CDR2 SNEGSKA (reference sequence). The CDR3 has 14 residues. The V gene end was trimmed by 5 bases and the J gene end by 2 bases; junction bases not matched to a gene: 3. The CDR3 DNA sequence: TGCAGTGCTCAACTAGCGGGAGTCACAGATACGCAGTATTTT. Its protein is CSAQLAGVTDTQYF.

This clonotype was found a few times. The rearrangement uses TRBV20-1 and TRBJ2-5, with 8 positions matching TRBD2. The CDR3 covers 15 residues. The V segment lost 2 bases and the J segment 1 base; nucleotides outside the gene matches: 6. Germline V gives CDR1 DFQATT, CDR2 SNEGSKA (reference sequence). Here the CDR3 DNA reads TGCAGTGCTAGACCTCGACTAGCGCGCCAAGAGACCCAGTACTTC. Amino acid sequence: CSARPRLARQETQYF.

Ten or more counts support this clonotype. The chain has TRBV7-2 and TRBJ2-5; 7 bases are a match to TRBD1. Germline trimming cut 5 bases from V and 9 bases from J; bases unmatched to any gene: 9. CDR3 length equals 13 residues. Germline loops: CDR1 SGHTA, CDR2 FQGNSA. The CDR3: CASSQPSGGPQYF. The CDR3, as DNA: TGTGCCAGCAGCCAACCCTCAGGGGGACCCCAGTACTTC.

This clonotype was seen repeatedly, ten times or more. The chain recombines TRBV4-2 with TRBJ2-2; no reliable D call. Germline V gene lookup returns CDR1 LGHNA and CDR2 YNFKEQ. The CDR3 is made up of 12 amino acids. Deletions cut 4 bases from V and 7 bases from J, with 7 bases between. For the CDR3, the DNA is TGTGCCAGCAGCCCCCGCGACGGGGAGCTGTTTTTT. This translates into CASSPRDGELFF.

J is TRBJ2-7 and V is TRBV15; maybe TRBD1 (6 bases). Germline V gene sequence: CDR1 LNHNV, CDR2 YYDKDF (reference sequence). The CDR3 covers 13 residues. V was shortened by 8 bases and J by 0 bases, with 11 bases between the two germline ends. This chain's CDR3 is CATGRDISYEQYF. The CDR3 DNA reads as TGTGCCACCGGTCGGGACATCTCCTACGAGCAGTACTTC.

In its sample, this clonotype was seen a few times. The V and J genes are TRBV7-3 and TRBJ1-2; 11 nucleotides agree with TRBD1. There are 17 residues in the CDR3. The germline CDR1 and CDR2 sequences are SGHTA and FQGTGA. After removal of 2 bases from V and 3 bases from J, the junction contained 8 bases not matched to a gene. CDR3 sequence reads: CASSLAPGQGAYYGYTF. DNA for the CDR3: TGTGCCAGCAGCTTAGCCCCCGGACAGGGGGCATACTATGGCTACACCTTC.

This clonotype was seen a few times. The rearrangement links TRBV20-1 to TRBJ2-7; TRBD2 might be the D (5 bases). The V end lost 3 bases, the J end lost 5 bases, and 11 bases lay between the germline ends. Germline values: CDR1 DFQATT, CDR2 SNEGSKA (reference sequence). The CDR3 consists of 12 residues. CDR3 sequence: CSASAASNEQYF. DNA of the CDR3: TGCAGTGCTAGTGCGGCTAGCAACGAGCAGTACTTC.

In this sample, this clonotype turned up a few times. In DNA form, the CDR3 reads TGTGCCAGCAGCTCTGTTTATGAGGGGGTCACCCACGGTGGCACTGAAGCTTTCTTT. It codes for CASSSVYEGVTHGGTEAFF. The V and J genes are TRBV7-8 and TRBJ1-1, with a tentative D call TRBD1 (6 bases). This CDR3 has 19 residues. The V end lost 4 bases, the J end lost 4 bases, and 28 bases lay between the germline ends. Germline CDR1 and CDR2: SGHVS and FQNEAQ.

The chain is built from TRBV12-3 or TRBV12-4 and TRBJ2-2; D is ambiguous. V shed 11 bases and J shed 6 bases, with 13 bases lying between them. The CDR3 spans 12 residues. CDR3 sequence: CASRFGAGELFF. CDR3 nucleotide sequence: TGTGCCTCCAGGTTCGGTGCCGGGGAGCTGTTTTTT.

The chain carries TRBV4-3 and TRBJ1-1, with no clear D. CDR3 size: 16 residues. V lost 0 bases to trimming and J lost 0 bases, with 11 bases between them. Per germline, CDR1 LGHNA and CDR2 YSLEER. The CDR3 sequence is CASSQDTSRMNTEAFF. CDR3 nucleotide sequence: TGCGCCAGCAGCCAAGACACCAGCAGAATGAACACTGAAGCTTTCTTT.

This clonotype has just a few counts. The chain uses TRBV7-2 and TRBJ1-6; 8 bases line up with TRBD1. The germline gives CDR1 SGHTA, CDR2 FQGNSA. The CDR3 totals 15 residues. J lost 8 bases, V lost 1 base, and 4 bases had no gene match. DNA of the CDR3: TGTGCCAGCAGCTTAGTTGGACAGGGACATTCACCCCTCCACTTT. Its protein product is CASSLVGQGHSPLHF.

This clonotype was found a few times. J is TRBJ2-7 and V is TRBV29-1, with a possible D match to TRBD1 (5 bases). Germline CDR1 is SQVTM and CDR2 is ANQGSEA. V was clipped by 7 bases and J by 0 bases, with 16 bases between them. The CDR3 has 14 residues. This chain's CDR3 is CSAIINRSSYEQYF. CDR3 sequence (DNA): TGCAGCGCTATTATAAACAGGAGCTCCTACGAGCAGTACTTC.

This clonotype was counted only a few times. This rearrangement joins TRBV5-1 to TRBJ2-7; D possibly corresponds to TRBD2 (6 bases). V was clipped by 0 bases and J by 0 bases, with 7 bases between them. Germline CDR1 SGHRS, CDR2 YFSETQ. This CDR3 contains 14 residues. The CDR3 region has the DNA TGCGCCAGCAGCTTGGCTAGCGCCTCCTACGAGCAGTACTTC. This encodes CASSLASASYEQYF.

This clonotype was picked up many times. V is TRBV20-1 and J is TRBJ1-5, with D maybe TRBD1 (6 bases). CDR1 DFQATT and CDR2 SNEGSKA come from the germline V gene (reference sequence). This CDR3 is 15 amino acids long. Trimming removed 1 base at V and 5 bases at J, with 15 bases between. CDR3 region: CSARGFGGRHQPQHF. The CDR3 DNA reads TGCAGTGCTAGAGGTTTCGGGGGCCGTCATCAGCCCCAGCATTTT.